This T cell receptor beta chain derives from a study of blood T cell repertoires in COVID-19 (dated by TCRdb to 2018 to 2020). About the full investigation: Samples from collaborators originated in the United States, Italy and Spain and spanned both the acute and convalescent phases of COVID-19. The prospective study material was composed of cDNA or gDNA derived from T cells, B-cell-depleted T cells, or PBMCs. Deeply sampled blood TCRbeta repertoires from subjects exposed to, actively infected with, or recovered from COVID-19 were included in the dataset. The repertoires were released in a freely available public database meant as a resource for research on the immune response to SARS-CoV-2. The samples were drawn from the first 160 participants of the ongoing ImmuneRACE study and from 1,200 or so subjects provided by 6 global collaborators. The sample metadata nearly always contained a de-identified subject ID, COVID-19 status, age in years and sex. Where available, HLA class I and class II types were taken from metadata supplied by the sample provider and were not determined by assay-based typing. What the authors observed across the whole study: The quantity of clinical and demographic metadata differed by source and by participant and was supplied without curation.

The sample holds a few counts of this clone. Its antigen specificity is not known. Base qualities were left out, and no much larger clone turns up one base away. The immunoSEQ Assay, a bias-controlled multiplex PCR, was used to amplify TCRbeta CDR3 regions from genomic DNA. On the study's bioinformatics: The number of nucleated cells in each sample was estimated by amplification of reference gene primers within the assay. To quantify the absolute abundance of each unique TCRbeta CDR3 rearrangement, sequence reads were collapsed and filtered. For each sample, productive Simpson clonality was calculated by taking the square root of Simpson's diversity index across productive rearrangements. Sourced from immuneACCESS, this table was stored by TCRdb with only in-frame sequences that have V and J called. A share of the clones is absent; for the studies checked, an unresolved V gene accounts for under half, and the remainder has no known explanation. V, J and clone size were drawn from that table, and D and trimming were deduced from the DNA. This sample is represented by approximately 440,000 clones; roughly 91% of them were singletons. The top ten constitute 0.55% to 0.75% of the sample.

Enrolling through a virtual design, the prospective study's participants ranged in age from roughly 18 to 100 years and lived across around 25 United States geographic areas. Cohort assignment in the prospective study relied on participant-reported clinical history from a screening survey and a study questionnaire. Recovered participants in ImmuneRACE Cohort 3 were defined by two consecutive negative NP/OP PCR tests, clearance by a healthcare professional, or resolution of symptoms. Mobile phlebotomists in the prospective study collected whole blood, serum and a nasopharyngeal or oropharyngeal swab from every participant. Participants in the prospective study had the option to provide additional blood draws and questionnaires over a roughly two-month period. Before DNA extraction, blood samples from the prospective study were shipped at room temperature or frozen. The CDR3 covers 13 residues, taking in both the cysteine and the phenylalanine. The kept DNA is CDR3 alone, 39 bases in frame from the first base. Per the germline V gene (reference sequence), SGHNT is the CDR1 and YYREEE is the CDR2. Trimming removed 7 bases from V and 5 bases from J, leaving 15 bases between the germline ends.

This sequence originates from a man aged 18 to 30 who had recovered from COVID-19. The V gene is TRBV5-4 and the J gene is TRBJ1-2, with the D segment identity uncertain. The sample taken for sequencing was PBMCs or T cells enriched from blood (not recorded which). Here the CDR3 is given as CASLKAEAYGYTF. The DNA sequence is given as TGTGCCAGCCTAAAGGCGGAGGCGTATGGCTACACCTTC.